The clone carrying this T cell receptor beta chain came up a few times. Its antigen remains unidentified. The record originates from a study of identical twins. V lost 7 bases, J lost 7 bases, and 9 bases stayed unmatched. The CDR3 contains 13 residues. Whole-study results and caveats: Conclusions relied on cross-sectional statistical analysis, not following the same donors. While abundant cord blood beta clonotypes carried fewer insertions, memory repertoires showed no such pattern.

No donor was unhealthy or non-Caucasian. TCRdb reanalysed the 5' RACE reads using MiXCR and keeps one entry per CDR3 protein. This sample yields 1.5 million to 2 million distinct CDR3 sequences, of which less than 35% are seen a single time; 0.25% to 0.3% belongs to the top ten. Sequencing was performed on cord blood. The source of this sequence is a newborn girl in good health. The chain joins TRBV12-3 or TRBV12-4 to TRBJ2-5; 7 positions match TRBD2. The CDR3 region has the DNA TGTGCCAGCAACCCCATCGGGGAGGGGACCCAGTACTTC. Protein: CASNPIGEGTQYF.